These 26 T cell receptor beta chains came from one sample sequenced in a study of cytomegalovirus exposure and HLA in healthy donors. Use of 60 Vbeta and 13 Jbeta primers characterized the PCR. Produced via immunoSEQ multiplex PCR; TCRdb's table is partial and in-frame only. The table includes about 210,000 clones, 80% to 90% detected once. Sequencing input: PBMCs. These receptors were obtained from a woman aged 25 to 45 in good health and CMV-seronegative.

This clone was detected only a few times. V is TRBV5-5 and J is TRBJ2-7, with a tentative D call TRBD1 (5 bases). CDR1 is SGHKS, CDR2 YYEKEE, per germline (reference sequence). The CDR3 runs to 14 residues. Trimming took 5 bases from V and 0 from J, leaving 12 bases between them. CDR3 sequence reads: CASSLSTDSYEQYF. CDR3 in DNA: TGTGCCAGCAGTCTCTCGACAGACTCCTACGAGCAGTACTTC.

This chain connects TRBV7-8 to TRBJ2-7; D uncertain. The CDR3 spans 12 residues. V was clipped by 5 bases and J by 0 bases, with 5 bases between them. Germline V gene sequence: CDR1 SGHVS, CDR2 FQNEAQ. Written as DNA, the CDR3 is TGTGCCAGCAGCCCCGGCTCCTACGAGCAGTACTTC. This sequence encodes CASSPGSYEQYF.

DNA for the CDR3: TGTGCCAGCAGTTCCGGGACTAACTATGGCTACACCTTC. This gives the protein CASSSGTNYGYTF. J is TRBJ1-2 and V is TRBV28; D is uncertain. The V gene's germline CDR1 is MDHEN and CDR2 SYDVKM. This CDR3 is built from 13 residues. Trimming took 4 bases from V and 0 from J, leaving 6 bases between them.

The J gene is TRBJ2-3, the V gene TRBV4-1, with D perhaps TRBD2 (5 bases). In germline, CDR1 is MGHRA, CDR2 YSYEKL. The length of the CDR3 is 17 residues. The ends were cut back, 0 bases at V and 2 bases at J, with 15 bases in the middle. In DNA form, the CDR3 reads TGCGCCAGCAGCCAAGAGAGAGGGCAGGCGATCACAGATACGCAGTATTTT. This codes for CASSQERGQAITDTQYF.

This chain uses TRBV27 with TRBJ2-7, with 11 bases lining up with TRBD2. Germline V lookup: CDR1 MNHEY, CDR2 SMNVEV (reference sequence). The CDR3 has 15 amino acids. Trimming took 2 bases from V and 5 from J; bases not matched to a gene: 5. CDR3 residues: CASSLIAGGSNEQYF. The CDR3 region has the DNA TGTGCCAGCAGTTTAATAGCGGGAGGGAGCAACGAGCAGTACTTC.

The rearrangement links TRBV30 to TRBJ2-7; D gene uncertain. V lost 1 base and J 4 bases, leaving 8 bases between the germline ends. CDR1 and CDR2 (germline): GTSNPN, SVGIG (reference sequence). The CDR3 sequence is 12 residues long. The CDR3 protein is CAWSAGEYEQYF. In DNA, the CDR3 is TGTGCCTGGAGTGCCGGAGAATACGAGCAGTACTTC.

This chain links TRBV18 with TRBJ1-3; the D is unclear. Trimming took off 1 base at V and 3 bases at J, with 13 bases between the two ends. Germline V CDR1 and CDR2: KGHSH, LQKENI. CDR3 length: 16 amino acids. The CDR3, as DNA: TGTGCCAGCTCACCACGGGCCGCAGGAGGTGGAAACACCATATATTTT. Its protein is CASSPRAAGGGNTIYF.

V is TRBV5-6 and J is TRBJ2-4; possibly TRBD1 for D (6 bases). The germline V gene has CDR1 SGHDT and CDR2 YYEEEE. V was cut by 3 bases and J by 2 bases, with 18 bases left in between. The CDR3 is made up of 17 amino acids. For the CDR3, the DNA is TGTGCCAGCAGCTGCCTCCGGGACACAGGGACCAAAAACATTCAGTACTTC. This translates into CASSCLRDTGTKNIQYF.

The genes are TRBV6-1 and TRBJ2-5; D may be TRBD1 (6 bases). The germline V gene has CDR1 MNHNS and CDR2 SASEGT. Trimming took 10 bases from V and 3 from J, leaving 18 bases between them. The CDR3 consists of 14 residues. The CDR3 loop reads CAILDRAIEETQYF. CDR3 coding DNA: TGTGCCATTTTGGACAGAGCTATCGAAGAGACCCAGTACTTC.

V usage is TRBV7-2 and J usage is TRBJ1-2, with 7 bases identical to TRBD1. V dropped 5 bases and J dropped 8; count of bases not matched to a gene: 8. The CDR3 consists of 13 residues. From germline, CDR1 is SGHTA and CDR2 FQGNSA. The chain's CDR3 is CASSVDRVGGYTF. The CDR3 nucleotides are TGTGCCAGCAGCGTCGACAGGGTGGGAGGCTACACCTTC.

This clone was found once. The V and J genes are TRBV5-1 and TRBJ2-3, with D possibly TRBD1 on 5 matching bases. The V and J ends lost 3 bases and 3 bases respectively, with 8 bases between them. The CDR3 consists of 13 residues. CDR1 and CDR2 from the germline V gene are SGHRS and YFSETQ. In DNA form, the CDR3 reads TGCGCCAGCAGCTCCCGACAGACAGATACGCAGTATTTT. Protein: CASSSRQTDTQYF.

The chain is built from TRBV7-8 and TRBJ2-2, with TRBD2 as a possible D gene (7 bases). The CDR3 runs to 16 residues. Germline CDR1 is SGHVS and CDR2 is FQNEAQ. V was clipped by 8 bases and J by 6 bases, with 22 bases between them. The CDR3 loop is CASGPWAGAGSGELFF. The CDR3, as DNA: TGTGCCAGCGGTCCCTGGGCGGGGGCCGGATCCGGGGAGCTGTTTTTT.

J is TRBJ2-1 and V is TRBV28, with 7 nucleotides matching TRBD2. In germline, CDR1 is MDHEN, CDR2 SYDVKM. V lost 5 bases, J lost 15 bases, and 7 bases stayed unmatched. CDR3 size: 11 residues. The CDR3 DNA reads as TGTGCCAGCAGTCGCCGGGACTATTGGTTCTTC. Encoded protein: CASSRRDYWFF.

The CDR3: CASSFLAGLPNTDTQYF. The CDR3 region has the DNA TGTGCCAGCAGTTTCCTAGCGGGGCTCCCAAACACAGATACGCAGTATTTT. The chain employs TRBV27 and TRBJ2-3, with TRBD2 identical over 9 bases. The CDR3 loop spans 17 amino acids. The germline V gene has CDR1 MNHEY and CDR2 SMNVEV (reference sequence). The trim removed 3 bases at V and 2 bases at J, leaving 9 bases unmatched.

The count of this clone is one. Here the CDR3 reads CSVEIGGRPYEQYF. As DNA, the CDR3 is TGCAGCGTTGAAATAGGGGGCAGACCCTACGAGCAGTACTTC. The V and J genes are TRBV29-1 and TRBJ2-7; 7 nucleotides match TRBD1. Germline-derived CDR1 and CDR2 are SQVTM and ANQGSEA. CDR3 length equals 14 residues. The J segment lost 2 bases and the V segment lost 2 bases, leaving 6 bases of the junction unmatched.

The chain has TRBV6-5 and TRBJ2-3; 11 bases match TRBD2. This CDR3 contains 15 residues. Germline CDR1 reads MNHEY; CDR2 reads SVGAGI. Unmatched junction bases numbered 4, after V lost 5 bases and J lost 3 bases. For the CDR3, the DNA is TGTGCCAGCAGTCCGACTAGCGGGGCAACAGATACGCAGTATTTT. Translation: CASSPTSGATDTQYF.

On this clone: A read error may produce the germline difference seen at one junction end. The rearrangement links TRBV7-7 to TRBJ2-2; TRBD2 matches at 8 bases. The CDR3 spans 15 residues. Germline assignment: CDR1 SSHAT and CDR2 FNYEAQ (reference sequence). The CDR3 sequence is CASSYGASGTGELFF. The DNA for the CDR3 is TGTGCTAGCAGCTACGGGGCTAGCGGGACCGGGGAGCTGTTTTTT.

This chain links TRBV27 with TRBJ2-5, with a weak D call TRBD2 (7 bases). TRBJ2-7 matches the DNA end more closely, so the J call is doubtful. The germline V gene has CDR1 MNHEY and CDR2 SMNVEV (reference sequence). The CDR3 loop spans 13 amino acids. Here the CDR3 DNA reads TGTGCCACCGCGGGGGCAGGGGTCCACGAGCAGTACTTC. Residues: CATAGAGVHEQYF.

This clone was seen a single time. In DNA form, the CDR3 reads TGTGCCAGCAGTTTAACCGAGGGACAGCGGACCCAGTACTTC. This encodes CASSLTEGQRTQYF. The chain links TRBV28 to TRBJ2-5; 7 bases map to TRBD1. Trimming took 2 bases from V and 7 from J; bases not matched to a gene: 7. Germline V gene data show CDR1 as MDHEN and CDR2 as SYDVKM. The CDR3 spans 14 residues.

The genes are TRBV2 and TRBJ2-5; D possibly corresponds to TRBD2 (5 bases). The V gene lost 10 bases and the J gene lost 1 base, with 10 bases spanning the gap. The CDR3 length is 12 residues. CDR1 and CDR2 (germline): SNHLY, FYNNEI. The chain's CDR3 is CATERIQETQYF. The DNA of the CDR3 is TGTGCCACCGAGCGGATCCAAGAGACCCAGTACTTC.

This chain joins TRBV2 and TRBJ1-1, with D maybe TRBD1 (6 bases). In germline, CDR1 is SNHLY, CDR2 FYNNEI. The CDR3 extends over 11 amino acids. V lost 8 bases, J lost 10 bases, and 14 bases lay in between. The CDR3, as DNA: TGTGCCAGCTCACGAACAGGGACAGCTTTCTTT. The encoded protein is CASSRTGTAFF.

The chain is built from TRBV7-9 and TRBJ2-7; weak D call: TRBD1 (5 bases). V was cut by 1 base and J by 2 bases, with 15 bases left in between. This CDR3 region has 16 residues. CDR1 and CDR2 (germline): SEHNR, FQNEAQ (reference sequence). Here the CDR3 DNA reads TGTGCCAGCAGCTTAGGGGCGAGGATAGGGGCCTACGAGCAGTACTTC. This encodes CASSLGARIGAYEQYF.

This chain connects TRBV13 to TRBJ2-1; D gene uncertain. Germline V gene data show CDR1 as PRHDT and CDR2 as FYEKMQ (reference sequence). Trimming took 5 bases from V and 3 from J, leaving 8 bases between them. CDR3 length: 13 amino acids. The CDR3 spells CASSPLLYNEQFF. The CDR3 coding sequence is TGTGCCAGCAGCCCTCTACTCTACAATGAGCAGTTCTTC.

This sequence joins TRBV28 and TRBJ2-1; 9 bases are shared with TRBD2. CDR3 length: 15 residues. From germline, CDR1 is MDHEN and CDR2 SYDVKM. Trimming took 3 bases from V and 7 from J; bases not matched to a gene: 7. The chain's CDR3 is CASSFGSSGNNEQFF. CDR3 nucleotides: TGTGCCAGCAGTTTTGGTTCTAGCGGGAATAATGAGCAGTTCTTC.

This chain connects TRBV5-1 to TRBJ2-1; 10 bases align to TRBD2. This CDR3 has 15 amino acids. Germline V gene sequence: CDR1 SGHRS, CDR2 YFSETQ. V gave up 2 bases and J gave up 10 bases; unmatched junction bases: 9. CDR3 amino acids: CASSLVPAGGREQFF. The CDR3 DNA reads TGCGCCAGCAGCTTAGTTCCAGCGGGAGGGAGAGAGCAGTTCTTC.

CDR3 nucleotides: TGTGCCAGCAGTTATCCGGACAAGGATAGCCTTCTTTACTACGAGCAGTACTTC. Encoded protein: CASSYPDKDSLLYYEQYF. This chain links TRBV27 with TRBJ2-7, with D possibly matching TRBD1 (5 bases). This CDR3 spans 18 amino acids. Looked up from germline, CDR1 is MNHEY and CDR2 is SMNVEV (reference sequence). V was shortened by 4 bases and J by 3 bases, with 25 bases between the two germline ends.